Each of the 23 T cell receptor beta chains below was sequenced from the same sample in a study of cytomegalovirus exposure and HLA in healthy donors. It was with 60 Vbeta and 13 Jbeta primers that the PCR ran. Method: immunoSEQ multiplex PCR; TCRdb's copy keeps in-frame clones and lacks some. The data contain roughly 71,000 clones, 60% to 65% of them seen just once; the ten biggest clones take up around 3%. The material sequenced was PBMCs. The receptors derive from a man aged 25 to 45 in good health and CMV-seronegative.

This clone was recorded once. The chain is built from TRBV10-1 and TRBJ1-1; D is unclear. This CDR3 has 13 residues. V was trimmed by 11 bases and J by 4 bases, leaving 17 bases between them. The V gene's germline CDR1 is WNHNN and CDR2 SYGVQD (reference sequence). The CDR3 DNA sequence: TGCGCCCCGGGTTCGTGGTGGCGCACTGAAGCTTTCTTT. The encoded protein is CAPGSWWRTEAFF.

This clone appeared a few times. The V gene is TRBV6-5, the J gene TRBJ2-1; D possibly corresponds to TRBD2 (6 bases). V gave up 11 bases and J gave up 4 bases, with 15 bases separating them. The length of the CDR3 is 13 residues. The V gene's germline CDR1 is MNHEY and CDR2 SVGAGI. This CDR3 reads CALGRGKYNEQFF. The CDR3 DNA reads TGTGCCCTCGGTCGGGGGAAGTACAATGAGCAGTTCTTC.

The rearrangement uses TRBV9 and TRBJ1-1; TRBD1 matches at 7 bases. The trim removed 4 bases at V and 4 bases at J, leaving 7 bases unmatched. The CDR3 contains 14 residues. Germline values: CDR1 SGDLS, CDR2 YYNGEE. The CDR3, as DNA: TGTGCCAGCAGCAGACAGGGTCGTATCACTGAAGCTTTCTTT. It is translated as CASSRQGRITEAFF.

The chain couples TRBV5-1 to TRBJ1-4; TRBD1 is a possible D gene (5 bases). There are 15 residues in the CDR3. V gave up 0 bases and J gave up 2 bases, with 8 bases separating them. Germline-derived CDR1 and CDR2 are SGHRS and YFSETQ. CDR3 DNA: TGCGCCAGCAGCTTGGGGTCAGGGACTAATGAAAAACTGTTTTTT. It is translated as CASSLGSGTNEKLFF.

The genes are TRBV30 and TRBJ1-6; D is unclear. V lost 3 bases and J lost 4, with 10 bases in between. Germline V lookup: CDR1 GTSNPN, CDR2 SVGIG (reference sequence). The CDR3 extends over 14 amino acids. The CDR3 coding sequence is TGTGCCTGGAGCTCCGACATTTATAATTCACCCCTCCACTTT. Its protein product is CAWSSDIYNSPLHF.

V usage is TRBV5-1 and J usage is TRBJ2-5; TRBD1 might be the D (5 bases). V gave up 7 bases and J gave up 3 bases, with 13 bases separating them. The CDR3 is 13 amino acids. CDR1 and CDR2 (germline): SGHRS, YFSETQ. The CDR3 coding sequence is TGCGCCAGCGGGAAGGGGTCGGAAGAGACCCAGTACTTC. Amino acids: CASGKGSEETQYF.

This clone was seen just once. The V gene is TRBV5-6, the J gene TRBJ1-2; 8 bases line up with TRBD1. CDR3 length: 14 amino acids. CDR1 and CDR2 from the germline V gene are SGHDT and YYEEEE. Losses at the gene ends were 6 bases for V and 4 bases for J; bases not matched to a gene: 8. CDR3 loop: CASNSRGPSYGYTF. DNA for the CDR3: TGTGCCAGCAACTCCAGGGGGCCGAGCTATGGCTACACCTTC.

The rearrangement uses TRBV20-1 and TRBJ1-2; D gene uncertain. This CDR3 contains 11 residues. CDR1 and CDR2 from the germline V gene are DFQATT and SNEGSKA (reference sequence). V shed 3 bases and J shed 6 bases, with 8 bases lying between them. The CDR3: CSARQRNGYTF. CDR3 bases: TGCAGTGCTAGGCAGCGGAATGGCTACACCTTC.

CDR3 protein: CASSPFVPQAYEQYF. CDR3 coding DNA: TGTGCCAGCAGCCCGTTCGTCCCACAGGCCTACGAGCAGTACTTC. The chain uses TRBV7-8 and TRBJ2-7; D perhaps matches TRBD1 (5 bases). Trimming took off 5 bases at V and 2 bases at J, with 16 bases between the two ends. Germline V lookup: CDR1 SGHVS, CDR2 FQNEAQ. The CDR3 loop spans 15 amino acids.

CDR3 nucleotides: TGCGCCAGCAGCGGGCGGACAGCCGGTACTGAAGCTTTCTTT. Translating gives CASSGRTAGTEAFF. The chain links TRBV5-1 to TRBJ1-1; D is perhaps TRBD1 (6 bases). Germline CDR1 and CDR2: SGHRS and YFSETQ. CDR3 length equals 14 residues. The V and J ends lost 4 bases and 5 bases respectively, with 15 bases between them.

The gene calls are TRBV18 and TRBJ2-5; TRBD2 matches 7 bases. The germline V gene encodes CDR1 KGHSH and CDR2 LQKENI. Unmatched junction bases numbered 6, after V lost 3 bases and J lost 5 bases. The CDR3 contains 14 residues. CDR3 loop: CASSPPGGVETQYF. DNA for the CDR3: TGTGCCAGCTCACCCCCGGGGGGAGTCGAGACCCAGTACTTC.

In its sample, this clone was seen many times. This chain joins TRBV7-9 and TRBJ1-1, with 7 bases identical to TRBD1. Per the germline V gene, CDR1 is SEHNR and CDR2 is FQNEAQ (reference sequence). V lost 5 bases to trimming and J lost 4 bases; unmatched junction nucleotides: 7. This CDR3 is 14 amino acids long. DNA for the CDR3: TGTGCCAGCAGCCCATTACAGGGGTCCACTGAAGCTTTCTTT. This encodes CASSPLQGSTEAFF.

This chain links TRBV25-1 with TRBJ2-2; D perhaps matches TRBD2 (5 bases). Germline CDR1 is MGHDK and CDR2 is SYGVNS. The V end was cut by 4 bases, the J end by 6 bases, with 9 bases between. The CDR3 contains 13 residues. CDR3 coding DNA: TGTGCCAGCAGTGGGAGTAGCGCCGGGGAGCTGTTTTTT. The encoded protein is CASSGSSAGELFF.

This chain links TRBV16 with TRBJ2-3; TRBD2 might be the D (5 bases). V lost 3 bases to trimming and J lost 4 bases, with 11 bases between them. CDR3 length: 14 residues. Germline values: CDR1 KGHSY, CDR2 FQNENV. The DNA of the CDR3 is TGTGCCAGCAGCCACCCCCGGGGATCAGATACGCAGTATTTT. It encodes CASSHPRGSDTQYF. Using reference TRBV16 and TRBJ2-3 for the parts outside the CDR3, the full variable domain is GEEVAQTPKHLVRGEGQKAKLYCAPIKGHSYVFWYQQVLKNEFKFLISFQNENVFDETGMPKERFSAKCLPNSPCSLEIQATKLEDSAVYFCASSHPRGSDTQYFGPGTRLTVL.

The table lists this clone with a count of one. The chain couples TRBV10-1 to TRBJ2-3; perhaps TRBD2 as D (5 bases). The CDR3 totals 14 residues. Per germline, CDR1 WNHNN and CDR2 SYGVQD (reference sequence). With 6 bases removed from V and 4 bases from J, the gap between germline ends came to 14 bases. CDR3 nucleotide sequence: TGCGCCAGCAGGAGGGCTGAAAAGGCAGATACGCAGTATTTT. Translating gives CASRRAEKADTQYF.

The rearrangement links TRBV29-1 to TRBJ1-2, with TRBD1 as a possible D gene (6 bases). Germline V lookup: CDR1 SQVTM, CDR2 ANQGSEA. The V end was cut by 4 bases, the J end by 4 bases, with 13 bases between. CDR3 length: 13 residues. This CDR3 reads CSVVVRGVYGYTF. CDR3 in DNA: TGCAGCGTTGTGGTCAGGGGAGTCTATGGCTACACCTTC.

This clone was seen only a few times. This chain links TRBV27 with TRBJ2-7; 8 bases match TRBD2. With 3 bases clipped from V and 6 bases from J, the junction kept 7 bases outside the gene matches. This CDR3 region has 14 residues. CDR1 and CDR2 from the germline V gene are MNHEY and SMNVEV (reference sequence). In nucleotides, the CDR3 is TGTGCCAGCAGTTTGCGACGGGGGGGCCTCGAGCAGTACTTC. Amino acids: CASSLRRGGLEQYF.

The chain combines TRBV30 with TRBJ2-3; D gene uncertain. Trimming removed 0 bases from V and 5 bases from J, with 3 bases in between. Germline V lookup: CDR1 GTSNPN, CDR2 SVGIG (reference sequence). The CDR3 runs to 11 residues. In DNA form, the CDR3 reads TGTGCCTGGAGTGTTCGAGATACGCAGTATTTT. Residues: CAWSVRDTQYF.

This clone was found a few times. Other DNA sequences in the sample encode the same CDR3. CDR3 sequence reads: CASSISGSGYEQYF. CDR3 DNA sequence: TGTGCCAGTAGTATCTCCGGGAGTGGGTACGAGCAGTACTTC. This chain uses TRBV19 with TRBJ2-7; D is possibly TRBD2 (6 bases). The germline V gene has CDR1 LNHDA and CDR2 SQIVND (reference sequence). V was cut by 3 bases and J by 4 bases, with 13 bases left in between. This CDR3 comprises 14 residues.

The chain uses TRBV4-1 and TRBJ2-5, with TRBD2 matching 9 bases. The CDR3 is 17 residues long. J was trimmed by 2 bases and V by 6 bases; bases with no gene match: 13. CDR1 and CDR2 from the germline V gene are MGHRA and YSYEKL. CDR3 amino acids: CASSLSGSGGIQETQYF. The DNA of the CDR3 is TGCGCCAGCAGTCTTTCTGGTAGCGGGGGAATACAAGAGACCCAGTACTTC.

The chain joins TRBV7-9 to TRBJ2-7; TRBD1 is a possible D gene (6 bases). V shed 5 bases and J shed 0 bases, with 8 bases lying between them. The CDR3 has 13 amino acids. CDR1 is SEHNR and CDR2 is FQNEAQ in the germline V gene (reference sequence). The CDR3 loop is CASSHRDSYEQYF. Written as DNA, the CDR3 is TGTGCCAGCAGCCACAGGGACTCCTACGAGCAGTACTTC.

V gene TRBV30 combines with J gene TRBJ1-2; a possible D gene is TRBD1 (6 bases). The V end was cut by 2 bases, the J end by 6 bases, with 25 bases between. The germline gives CDR1 GTSNPN, CDR2 SVGIG (reference sequence). CDR3 length: 17 residues. The CDR3: CAWSPLTGRQGRDGYTF. The CDR3 DNA reads as TGTGCCTGGAGTCCCCTGACCGGGAGGCAGGGGCGGGATGGCTACACCTTC.

The chain combines TRBV11-2 with TRBJ2-3; 8 bases agree with TRBD1. The CDR3 covers 17 residues. J gave up 2 bases and V 1 base, and 8 bases lay outside the gene matches. The germline gives CDR1 SGHAT, CDR2 FQNNGV. The CDR3 spells CASSLVSRGLPTDTQYF. CDR3 DNA: TGTGCCAGCAGCTTAGTAAGCAGGGGGCTCCCCACAGATACGCAGTATTTT.